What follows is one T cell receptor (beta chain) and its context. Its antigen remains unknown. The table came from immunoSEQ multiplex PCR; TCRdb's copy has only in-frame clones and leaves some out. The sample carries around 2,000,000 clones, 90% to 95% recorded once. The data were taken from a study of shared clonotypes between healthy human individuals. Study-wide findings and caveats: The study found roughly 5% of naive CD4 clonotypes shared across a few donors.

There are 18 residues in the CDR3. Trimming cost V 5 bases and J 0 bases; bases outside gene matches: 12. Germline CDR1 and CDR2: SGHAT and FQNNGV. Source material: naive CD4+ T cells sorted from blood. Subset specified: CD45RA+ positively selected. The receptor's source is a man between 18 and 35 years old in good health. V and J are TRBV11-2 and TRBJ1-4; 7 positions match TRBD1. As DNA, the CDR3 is TGTGCCAGCAGCAAAGGGGCAGGGGGTTTCTCAACTAATGAAAAACTGTTTTTT. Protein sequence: CASSKGAGGFSTNEKLFF.